This section outlines one T cell receptor (beta chain) sequence together with its context. CDR1 SGHRS and CDR2 YFSETQ come from the germline V gene. V lost 2 bases and J lost 2; bases outside the gene matches: 9. CDR3 length equals 17 residues. This record belongs to a study of blood T cell repertoires in COVID-19. Produced via immunoSEQ multiplex PCR; TCRdb's table is partial and in-frame only. The sample records around 380,000 clones, 81% being singletons. The genes are TRBV5-1 and TRBJ2-1; 8 positions agree with TRBD1. The specimen sequenced was peripheral blood. The receptor comes from a human donor with acute or convalescent COVID-19. The donor label of this sample is uncertain. This chain's CDR3 is CASSLPGTGITYNEQFF. CDR3 DNA sequence: TGCGCCAGCAGCTTACCCGGGACAGGTATTACCTACAATGAGCAGTTCTTC.